These 15 T cell receptor beta chains originate from one sample sequenced in a study of vaccination and CD4 T cells after COVID-19. Cultured CD4+ T cells had their DNA profiled by the Oncomine TCR Beta short-read assay. MiXCR was run by TCRdb on the PCR reads, yielding one entry per CDR3 protein. The sample comprises around 15,000 distinct CDR3 sequences, roughly half of which are singletons, and roughly an eighth rests with the top ten. These receptors are not linked to any known antigen. Treatment: approximately 9-day PBMC culture with coronavirus spike peptide pools or control peptides (ViraFEST assay). The sample was CD4+ T cells from blood, cultured in vitro. The receptor source for this set is a human donor who had recovered from COVID-19.

This clonotype was found a few times. The V call is TRBV30, the J call TRBJ1-5; no reliable D call. Germline CDR1 reads GTSNPN; CDR2 reads SVGIG (reference sequence). There are 13 residues in the CDR3. Trimming left V 2 bases short and J 3 bases short, with 8 bases between. As DNA, the CDR3 is TGTGCCTGGAGTTCTACCTTCAATCAGCCCCAGCATTTT. It translates to CAWSSTFNQPQHF.

This chain's CDR3 is CASRTRGLSTEAFF. For the CDR3, the DNA is TGTGCCAGCAGGACCCGAGGGCTAAGCACTGAAGCTTTCTTT. The chain couples TRBV7-9 to TRBJ1-1, with unresolved D. CDR1 SEHNR and CDR2 FQNEAQ come from the germline V gene (reference sequence). CDR3 size: 14 residues. V was shortened by 6 bases and J by 4 bases, with 15 bases between the two germline ends.

This clonotype was found a few times. The V and J genes are TRBV6-1 and TRBJ1-5; D remains unclear. The CDR3 covers 12 residues. Per germline, CDR1 MNHNS and CDR2 SASEGT. Trimming took 6 bases from V and 3 from J, leaving 6 bases between them. The CDR3 sequence is CASSGPNQPQHF. For the CDR3, the DNA is TGTGCCAGCAGCGGGCCCAATCAGCCCCAGCATTTT.

This clonotype was picked up a small number of times. J is TRBJ1-5 and V is TRBV29-1, with no clear D. With 3 bases removed from V and 6 bases from J, the gap between germline ends came to 12 bases. CDR1 and CDR2 from the germline V gene are SQVTM and ANQGSEA. There are 13 residues in the CDR3. CDR3 nucleotides: TGCAGCGTTGAGGTGCCGGGGAGTCAGCCCCAGCATTTT. Protein: CSVEVPGSQPQHF.

This clonotype has a handful of counts. The chain employs TRBV11-1 and TRBJ2-3; D unresolved. The length of the CDR3 is 12 residues. V was clipped by 8 bases and J by 3 bases, with 9 bases between them. CDR1 and CDR2 from the germline V gene are SGHAT and FQDESV (reference sequence). The CDR3 reads CASGPETDTQYF. CDR3 nucleotides: TGTGCCAGCGGGCCCGAGACAGATACGCAGTATTTT.

J is TRBJ2-5 and V is TRBV11-3; no reliable D call. Germline lookup yields CDR1 SGHNT and CDR2 YENEEA. This CDR3 comprises 11 residues. The V gene lost 3 bases and the J gene lost 3 bases, with 2 bases spanning the gap. For the CDR3, the DNA is TGTGCCAGCAGCTTCGAAGAGACCCAGTACTTC. The encoded protein is CASSFEETQYF.

The chain has TRBV4-3 and TRBJ2-3; D gene uncertain. The V end was cut by 6 bases, the J end by 0 bases, with 16 bases between. CDR3 size: 16 residues. Germline V CDR1 and CDR2: LGHNA, YSLEER. The CDR3 is CASSSSLSVSTDTQYF. CDR3 DNA sequence: TGCGCCAGCAGTTCCTCACTCTCGGTGAGCACAGATACGCAGTATTTT.

In this sample, this clonotype turned up a few times. V gene TRBV7-8 combines with J gene TRBJ1-2, with D hard to call. The length of the CDR3 is 14 residues. Germline V gives CDR1 SGHVS, CDR2 FQNEAQ. The ends were cut back, 5 bases at V and 1 base at J, with 11 bases in the middle. CDR3 amino acids: CASSPTVLNYGYTF. In DNA form, the CDR3 reads TGTGCCAGCAGCCCCACAGTCCTTAACTATGGCTACACCTTC. The full variable domain, completed using reference TRBV7-8 and TRBJ1-2, is GAGVSQSPRYKVAKRGQDVALRCDPISGHVSLFWYQQALGQGPEFLTYFQNEAQLDKSGLPSDRFFAERPEGSVSTLKIQRTQQEDSAVYLCASSPTVLNYGYTFGSGTRLTVV.

This clonotype has just one count. V gene TRBV5-1 combines with J gene TRBJ2-3, with 10 positions matching TRBD2. Germline-derived CDR1 and CDR2 are SGHRS and YFSETQ. The CDR3 contains 16 residues. J gave up 1 base and V 3 bases, and 5 bases lay outside the gene matches. CDR3 protein: CASSSIAGGRTDTQYF. The CDR3 bases are TGCGCCAGCAGCTCCATAGCGGGGGGCCGCACAGATACGCAGTATTTT.

Concerning this clonotype: The junction and the germline gene differ at one end; a read error may be behind it. V and J are TRBV2 and TRBJ1-1; D gene unclear. Germline CDR1 reads SNHLY; CDR2 reads FYNNEI. The CDR3 has 13 residues. CDR3 sequence: CASSEEMNTEAFF. The CDR3 DNA sequence: TGTGCCAGCAGCGAAGAGATGAACACTGAAGCTTTCTTT.

This clonotype turned up a few times. The genes are TRBV30 and TRBJ1-5, with D unclear. V lost 0 bases and J lost 3, with 6 bases in between. The CDR3 spans 13 residues. The germline V gene encodes CDR1 GTSNPN and CDR2 SVGIG (reference sequence). CDR3 nucleotides: TGTGCCTGGAGTGTCAGCTACAATCAGCCCCAGCATTTT. Its translation: CAWSVSYNQPQHF.

The chain employs TRBV5-5 and TRBJ2-5, with 7 bases matching TRBD1. V lost 0 bases and J lost 5; bases outside the gene matches: 4. This CDR3 has 14 amino acids. CDR1 is SGHKS and CDR2 is YYEKEE in the germline V gene (reference sequence). CDR3 amino acids: CASSLVKTGETQYF. CDR3 in DNA: TGTGCCAGCAGCTTGGTTAAGACAGGGGAGACCCAGTACTTC.

The chain couples TRBV7-2 to TRBJ1-1; D remains ambiguous. V lost 2 bases and J lost 0, with 7 bases in between. CDR1 and CDR2 from the germline V gene are SGHTA and FQGNSA. The CDR3 runs 14 residues. The CDR3 bases are TGTGCCAGCAGCTTACAGGTCATGAACACTGAAGCTTTCTTT. It is translated as CASSLQVMNTEAFF.

In DNA, the CDR3 is TGCAGTGCTAGTAGCGGGAGTGGGTATGAGCAGTTCTTC. It is translated as CSASSGSGYEQFF. The V gene is TRBV20-1, the J gene TRBJ2-1, with TRBD2 matching over 9 bases. The germline V gene has CDR1 DFQATT and CDR2 SNEGSKA (reference sequence). The V gene end was trimmed by 3 bases and the J gene end by 8 bases; junction bases not matched to a gene: 5. The CDR3 covers 13 residues.

The chain carries TRBV28 and TRBJ1-3, with 7 bases aligning to TRBD1. V shed 5 bases and J 2 bases; nucleotides not matched to a gene: 6. CDR3 length: 15 residues. In germline, CDR1 is MDHEN, CDR2 SYDVKM. The CDR3: CASSPRTGAGNTIYF. CDR3 DNA: TGTGCCAGCAGTCCCCGGACAGGCGCTGGAAACACCATATATTTT.